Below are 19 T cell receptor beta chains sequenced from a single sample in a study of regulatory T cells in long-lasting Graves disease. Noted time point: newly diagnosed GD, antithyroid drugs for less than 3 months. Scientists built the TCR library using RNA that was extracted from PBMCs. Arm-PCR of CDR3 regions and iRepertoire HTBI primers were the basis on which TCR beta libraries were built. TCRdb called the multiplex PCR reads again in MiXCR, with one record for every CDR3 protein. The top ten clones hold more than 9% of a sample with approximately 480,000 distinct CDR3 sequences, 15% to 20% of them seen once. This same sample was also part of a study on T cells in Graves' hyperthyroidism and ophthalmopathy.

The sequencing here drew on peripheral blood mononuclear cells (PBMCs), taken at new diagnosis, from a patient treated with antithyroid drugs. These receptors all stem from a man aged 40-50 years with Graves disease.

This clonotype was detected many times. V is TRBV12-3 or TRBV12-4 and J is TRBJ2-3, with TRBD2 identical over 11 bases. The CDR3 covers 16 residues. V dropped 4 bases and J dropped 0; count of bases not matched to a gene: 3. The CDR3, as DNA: TGTGCCAGCAGTTCGGGACTAGCGGTTAGCACAGATACGCAGTATTTT. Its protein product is CASSSGLAVSTDTQYF.

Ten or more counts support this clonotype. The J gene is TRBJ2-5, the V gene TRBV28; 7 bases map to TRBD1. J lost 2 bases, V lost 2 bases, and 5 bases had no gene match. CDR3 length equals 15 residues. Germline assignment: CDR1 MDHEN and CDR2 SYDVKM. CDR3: CASSLGPGQQETQYF. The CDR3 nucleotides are TGTGCCAGCAGTTTAGGCCCGGGACAGCAAGAGACCCAGTACTTC. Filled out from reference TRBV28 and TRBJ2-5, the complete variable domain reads DVKVTQSSRYLVKRTGEKVFLECVQDMDHENMFWYRQDPGLGLRLIYFSYDVKMKEKGDIPEGYSVSREKKERFSLILESASTNQTSMYLCASSLGPGQQETQYFGPGTRLLVL.

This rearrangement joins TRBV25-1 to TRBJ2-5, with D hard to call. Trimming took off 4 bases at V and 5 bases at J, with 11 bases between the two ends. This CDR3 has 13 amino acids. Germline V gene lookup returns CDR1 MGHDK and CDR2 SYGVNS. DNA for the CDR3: TGTGCCAGCAGTGGGGTAGCCTGGGAGACCCAGTACTTC. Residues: CASSGVAWETQYF.

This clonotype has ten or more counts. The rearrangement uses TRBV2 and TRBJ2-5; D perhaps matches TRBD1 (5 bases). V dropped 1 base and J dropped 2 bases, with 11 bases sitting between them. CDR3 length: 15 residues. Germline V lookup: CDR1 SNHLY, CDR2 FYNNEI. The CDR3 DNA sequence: TGTGCCAGCAGTGAAGACAGGCCAGTTCAAGAGACCCAGTACTTC. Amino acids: CASSEDRPVQETQYF.

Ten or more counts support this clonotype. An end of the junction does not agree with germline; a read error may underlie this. The CDR3 spells CASSLTMGPYNEQFF. The CDR3 DNA sequence: TGTGCCAGCAGCCTAACTATGGGTCCATACAATGAGCAGTTCTTC. This chain joins TRBV7-3 and TRBJ2-1; D is ambiguous. Germline V lookup: CDR1 SGHTA, CDR2 FQGTGA. The CDR3 is 15 residues long.

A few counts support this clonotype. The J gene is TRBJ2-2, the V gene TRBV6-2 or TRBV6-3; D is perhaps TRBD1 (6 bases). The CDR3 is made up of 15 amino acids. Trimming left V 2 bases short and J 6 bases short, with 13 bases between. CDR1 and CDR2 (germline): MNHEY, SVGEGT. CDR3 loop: CASSYLTGLPGELFF. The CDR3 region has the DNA TGTGCCAGCAGTTACCTTACAGGGTTGCCCGGGGAGCTGTTTTTT.

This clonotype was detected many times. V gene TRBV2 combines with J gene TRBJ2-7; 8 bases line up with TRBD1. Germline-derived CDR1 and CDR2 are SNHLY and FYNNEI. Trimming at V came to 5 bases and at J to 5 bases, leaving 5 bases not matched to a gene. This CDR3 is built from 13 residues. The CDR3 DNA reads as TGTGCCAGCAGTCGGGACAGGAGGGACGAGCAGTACTTC. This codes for CASSRDRRDEQYF.

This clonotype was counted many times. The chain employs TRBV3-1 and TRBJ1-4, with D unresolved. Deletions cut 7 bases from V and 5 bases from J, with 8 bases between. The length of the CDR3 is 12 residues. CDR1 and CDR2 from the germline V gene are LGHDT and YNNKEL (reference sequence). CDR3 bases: TGTGCCAGCACCCGCAACAATGAAAAACTGTTTTTT. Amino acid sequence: CASTRNNEKLFF.

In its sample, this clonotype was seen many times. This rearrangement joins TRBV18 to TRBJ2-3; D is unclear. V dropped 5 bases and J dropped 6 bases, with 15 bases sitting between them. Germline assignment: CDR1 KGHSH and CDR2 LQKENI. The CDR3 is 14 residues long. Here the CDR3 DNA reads TGTGCCAGCTCAGTTCCCAGCGCATGGGATACGCAGTATTTT. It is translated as CASSVPSAWDTQYF.

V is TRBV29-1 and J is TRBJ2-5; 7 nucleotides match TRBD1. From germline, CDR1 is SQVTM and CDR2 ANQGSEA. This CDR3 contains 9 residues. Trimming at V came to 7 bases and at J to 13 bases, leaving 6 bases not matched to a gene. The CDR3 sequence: CSAGQEMYF. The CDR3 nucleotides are TGCAGCGCCGGACAGGAAATGTACTTC.

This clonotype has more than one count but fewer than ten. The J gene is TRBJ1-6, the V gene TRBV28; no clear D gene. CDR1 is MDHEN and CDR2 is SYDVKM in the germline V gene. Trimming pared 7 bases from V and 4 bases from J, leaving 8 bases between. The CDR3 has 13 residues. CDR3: CASTWGYNSPLHF. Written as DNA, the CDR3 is TGTGCCAGCACCTGGGGTTATAATTCACCCCTCCACTTT.

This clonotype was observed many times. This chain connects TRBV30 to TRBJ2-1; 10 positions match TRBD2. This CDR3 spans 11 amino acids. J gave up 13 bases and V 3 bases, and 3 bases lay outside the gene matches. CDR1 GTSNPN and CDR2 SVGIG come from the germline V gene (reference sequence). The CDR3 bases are TGTGCCTGGAGCAGGACTAGCGGACAGTTCTTC. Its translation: CAWSRTSGQFF. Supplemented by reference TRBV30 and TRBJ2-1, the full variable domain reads SQTIHQWPATLVQPVGSPLSLECTVEGTSNPNLYWYRQAAGRGLQLLFYSVGIGQISSEVPQNLSASRPQDRQFILSSKKLLLSDSGFYLCAWSRTSGQFFGPGTRLTVL.

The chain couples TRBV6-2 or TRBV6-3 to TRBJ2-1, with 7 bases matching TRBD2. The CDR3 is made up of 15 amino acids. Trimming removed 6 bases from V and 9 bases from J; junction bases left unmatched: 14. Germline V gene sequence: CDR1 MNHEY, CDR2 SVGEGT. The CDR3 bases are TGTGCCAGCAGGTATCGGTGGGAGGGCAAGACTGAGCAGTTCTTC. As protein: CASRYRWEGKTEQFF.

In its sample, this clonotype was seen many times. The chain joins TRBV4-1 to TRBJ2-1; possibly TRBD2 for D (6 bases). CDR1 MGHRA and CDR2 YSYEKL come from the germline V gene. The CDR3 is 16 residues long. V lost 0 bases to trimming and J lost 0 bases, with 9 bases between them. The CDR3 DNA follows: TGCGCCAGCAGCCAAGACGGGAGCGTCTCCTACAATGAGCAGTTCTTC. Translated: CASSQDGSVSYNEQFF.

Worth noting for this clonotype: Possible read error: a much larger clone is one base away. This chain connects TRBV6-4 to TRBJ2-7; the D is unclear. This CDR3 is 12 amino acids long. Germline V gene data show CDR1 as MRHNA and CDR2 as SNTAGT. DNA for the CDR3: TGTGCCAGCAGAGTGACAACCTACGTGCAGTACTTC. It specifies CASRVTTYVQYF.

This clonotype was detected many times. The chain's CDR3 is CASSLLPGAAETQYF. The CDR3 nucleotides are TGCGCCAGCAGCTTGCTCCCGGGGGCGGCCGAGACCCAGTACTTC. The chain joins TRBV5-1 to TRBJ2-5, with D perhaps assigned TRBD1 or TRBD2 (6 bases each). Looked up from germline, CDR1 is SGHRS and CDR2 is YFSETQ. Trimming left V 1 base short and J 5 bases short, with 15 bases between. The CDR3 runs 15 residues.

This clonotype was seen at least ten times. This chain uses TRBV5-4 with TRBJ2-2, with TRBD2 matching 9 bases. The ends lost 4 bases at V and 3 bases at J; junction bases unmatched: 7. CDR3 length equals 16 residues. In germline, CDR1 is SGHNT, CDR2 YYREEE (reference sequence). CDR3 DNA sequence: TGTGCCAGCAGCCCGAGGCCTAGCGGGGACACCGGGGAGCTGTTTTTT. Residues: CASSPRPSGDTGELFF.

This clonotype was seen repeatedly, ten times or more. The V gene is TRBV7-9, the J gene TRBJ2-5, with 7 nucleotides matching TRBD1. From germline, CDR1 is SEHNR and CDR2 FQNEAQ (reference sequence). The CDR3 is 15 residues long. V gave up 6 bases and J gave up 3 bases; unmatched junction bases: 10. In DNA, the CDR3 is TGTGCCAGCAGTGAAATACAGGGGATGGAAGAGACCCAGTACTTC. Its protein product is CASSEIQGMEETQYF.

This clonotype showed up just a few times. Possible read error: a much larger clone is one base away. CDR3 sequence (DNA): TGTGCCATCAACTCGGCCGGGACAGGTGAGGGGAGTGGTCCCTACAATGAGCAGTTCTTC. Protein: CAINSAGTGEGSGPYNEQFF. The chain couples TRBV10-3 to TRBJ2-1, with 8 bases that match TRBD1. CDR1 is ENHRY and CDR2 is SYGVKD in the germline V gene. J gave up 2 bases and V 7 bases, and 22 bases lay outside the gene matches. CDR3 length: 20 amino acids.